Given below is one TCR beta chain in context. Profiling relied on immunoSEQ multiplex PCR, and the TCRdb table lists in-frame clones only, not all of them. The sample has fewer than 35,000 clones, less than 90% seen once. The trim removed 4 bases at V and 5 bases at J, leaving 9 bases unmatched. CDR1 and CDR2 from the germline V gene are SGHRS and YFSETQ. CDR3 length: 14 amino acids. The data stem from a study of T cells in localized non-small cell lung cancer. This chain links TRBV5-1 with TRBJ2-7; 7 bases line up with TRBD1. The sequences come from peripheral blood, collected before any cancer treatment. The clonotype comes from a female donor over 55 with stage I lung adenocarcinoma. CDR3 nucleotides: TGCGCCAGCAGCCCACTAGACAGGGACAACGAGCAGTACTTC. It codes for CASSPLDRDNEQYF. The whole variable domain, remainder taken from reference TRBV5-1 and TRBJ2-7, is KAGVTQTPRYLIKTRGQQVTLSCSPISGHRSVSWYQQTPGQGLQFLFEYFSETQRNKGNFPGRFSGRQFSNSRSEMNVSTLELGDSALYLCASSPLDRDNEQYFGPGTRLTVT.